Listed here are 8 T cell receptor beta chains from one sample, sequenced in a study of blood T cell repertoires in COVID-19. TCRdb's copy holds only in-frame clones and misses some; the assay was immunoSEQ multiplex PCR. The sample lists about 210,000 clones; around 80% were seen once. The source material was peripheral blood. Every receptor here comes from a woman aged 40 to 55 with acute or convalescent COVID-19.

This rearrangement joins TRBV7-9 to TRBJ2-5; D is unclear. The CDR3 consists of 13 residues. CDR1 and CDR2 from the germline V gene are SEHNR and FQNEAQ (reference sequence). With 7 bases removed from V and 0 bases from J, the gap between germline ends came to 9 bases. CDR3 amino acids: CASTFGYQETQYF. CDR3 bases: TGTGCCAGCACCTTCGGGTACCAAGAGACCCAGTACTTC.

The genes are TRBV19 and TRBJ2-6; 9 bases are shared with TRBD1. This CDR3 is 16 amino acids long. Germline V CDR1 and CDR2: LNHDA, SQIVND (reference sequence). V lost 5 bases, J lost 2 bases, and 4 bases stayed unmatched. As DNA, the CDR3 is TGTGCCAGTAGTGCCGACAGGGGGGCTGGGGCCAACGTCCTGACTTTC. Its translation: CASSADRGAGANVLTF.

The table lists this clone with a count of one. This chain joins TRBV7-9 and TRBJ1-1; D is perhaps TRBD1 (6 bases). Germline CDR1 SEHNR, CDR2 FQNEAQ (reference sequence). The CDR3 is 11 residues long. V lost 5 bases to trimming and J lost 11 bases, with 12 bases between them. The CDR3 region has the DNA TGTGCCAGCAGCCCAGGGGTTTTGGCTTTCTTT. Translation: CASSPGVLAFF.

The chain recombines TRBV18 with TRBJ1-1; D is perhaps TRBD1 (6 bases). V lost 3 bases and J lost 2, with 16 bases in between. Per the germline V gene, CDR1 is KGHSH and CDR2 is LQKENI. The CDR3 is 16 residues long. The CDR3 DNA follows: TGTGCCAGCTCACCCAGTCTCCCGACAGGCAACACTGAAGCTTTCTTT. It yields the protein CASSPSLPTGNTEAFF.

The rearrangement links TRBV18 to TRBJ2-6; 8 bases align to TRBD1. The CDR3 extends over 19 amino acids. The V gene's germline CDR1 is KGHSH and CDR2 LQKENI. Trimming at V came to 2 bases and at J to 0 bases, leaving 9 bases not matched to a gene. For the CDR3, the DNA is TGTGCCAGCTCACCAATAACGGGACAGGTCCTCTCTGGGGCCAACGTCCTGACTTTC. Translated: CASSPITGQVLSGANVLTF. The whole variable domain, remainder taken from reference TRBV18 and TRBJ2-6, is NAGVMQNPRHLVRRRGQEARLRCSPMKGHSHVYWYRQLPEEGLKFMVYLQKENIIDESGMPKERFSAEFPKEGPSILRIQQVVRGDSAAYFCASSPITGQVLSGANVLTFGAGSRLTVL.

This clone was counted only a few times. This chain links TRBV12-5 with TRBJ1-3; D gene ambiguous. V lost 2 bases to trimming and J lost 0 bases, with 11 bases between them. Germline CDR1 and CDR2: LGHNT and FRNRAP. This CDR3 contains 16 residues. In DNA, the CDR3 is TGTGCTAGTGGTTTGTGGTTAGGGAGCTCTGGAAACACCATATATTTT. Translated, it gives CASGLWLGSSGNTIYF. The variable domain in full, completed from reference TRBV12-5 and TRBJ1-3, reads DARVTQTPRHKVTEMGQEVTMRCQPILGHNTVFWYRQTMMQGLELLAYFRNRAPLDDSGMPKDRFSAEMPDATLATLKIQPSEPRDSAVYFCASGLWLGSSGNTIYFGEGSWLTVV.

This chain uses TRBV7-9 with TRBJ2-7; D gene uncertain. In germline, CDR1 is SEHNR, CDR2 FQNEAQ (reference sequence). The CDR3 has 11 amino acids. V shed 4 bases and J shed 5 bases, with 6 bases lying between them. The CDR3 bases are TGTGCCAGCAGCTACCGGGACGAGCAGTACTTC. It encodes CASSYRDEQYF.

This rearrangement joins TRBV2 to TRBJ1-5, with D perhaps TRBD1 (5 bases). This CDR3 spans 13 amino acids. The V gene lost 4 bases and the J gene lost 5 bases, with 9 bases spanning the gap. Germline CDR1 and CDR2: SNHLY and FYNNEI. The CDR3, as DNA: TGTGCCAGCAGTGGGCGGGGGGATCAGCCCCAGCATTTT. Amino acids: CASSGRGDQPQHF. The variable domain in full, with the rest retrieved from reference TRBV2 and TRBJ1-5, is EPEVTQTPSHQVTQMGQEVILRCVPISNHLYFYWYRQILGQKVEFLVSFYNNEISEKSEIFDDQFSVERPDGSNFTLKIRSTKLEDSAMYFCASSGRGDQPQHFGDGTRLSIL.